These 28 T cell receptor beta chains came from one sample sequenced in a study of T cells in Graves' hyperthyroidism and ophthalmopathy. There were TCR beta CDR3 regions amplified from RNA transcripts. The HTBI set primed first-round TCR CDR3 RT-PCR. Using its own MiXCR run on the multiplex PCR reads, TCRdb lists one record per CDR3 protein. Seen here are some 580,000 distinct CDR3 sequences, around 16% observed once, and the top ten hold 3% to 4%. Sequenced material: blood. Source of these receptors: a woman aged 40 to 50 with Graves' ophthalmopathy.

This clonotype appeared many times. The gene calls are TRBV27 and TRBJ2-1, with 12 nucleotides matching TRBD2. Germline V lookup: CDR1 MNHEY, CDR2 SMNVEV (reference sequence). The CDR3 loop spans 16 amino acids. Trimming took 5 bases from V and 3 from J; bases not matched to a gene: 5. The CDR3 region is CASSNRLAGVYNEQFF. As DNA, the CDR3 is TGTGCCAGCAGTAACCGACTAGCGGGAGTCTACAATGAGCAGTTCTTC.

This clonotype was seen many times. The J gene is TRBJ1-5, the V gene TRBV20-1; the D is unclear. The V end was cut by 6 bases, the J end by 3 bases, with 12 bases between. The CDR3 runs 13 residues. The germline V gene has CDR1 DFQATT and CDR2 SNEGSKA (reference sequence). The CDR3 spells CSAKDAINQPQHF. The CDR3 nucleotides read TGCAGTGCCAAGGACGCCATCAATCAGCCCCAGCATTTT.

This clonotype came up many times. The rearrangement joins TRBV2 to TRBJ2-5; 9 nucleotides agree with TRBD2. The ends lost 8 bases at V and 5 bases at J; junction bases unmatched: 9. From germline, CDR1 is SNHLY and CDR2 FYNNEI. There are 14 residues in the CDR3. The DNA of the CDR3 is TGTGCCAGCCTTCCTAGCGGGATCTGGGAGACCCAGTACTTC. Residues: CASLPSGIWETQYF. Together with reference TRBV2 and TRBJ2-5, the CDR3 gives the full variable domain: EPEVTQTPSHQVTQMGQEVILRCVPISNHLYFYWYRQILGQKVEFLVSFYNNEISEKSEIFDDQFSVERPDGSNFTLKIRSTKLEDSAMYFCASLPSGIWETQYFGPGTRLLVL.

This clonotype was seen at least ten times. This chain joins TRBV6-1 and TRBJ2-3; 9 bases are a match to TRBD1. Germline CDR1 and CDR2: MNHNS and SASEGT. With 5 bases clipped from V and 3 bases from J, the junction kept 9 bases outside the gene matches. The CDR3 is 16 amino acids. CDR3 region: CASSHRNRGLTDTQYF. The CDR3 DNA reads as TGTGCCAGCAGTCATCGCAACAGGGGGCTAACAGATACGCAGTATTTT.

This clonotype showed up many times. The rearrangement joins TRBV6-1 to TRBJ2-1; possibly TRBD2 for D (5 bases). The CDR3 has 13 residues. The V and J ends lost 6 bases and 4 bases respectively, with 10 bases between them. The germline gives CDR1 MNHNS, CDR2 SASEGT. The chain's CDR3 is CASSRTGYNEQFF. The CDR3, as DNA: TGTGCCAGCAGCAGGACTGGTTACAATGAGCAGTTCTTC.

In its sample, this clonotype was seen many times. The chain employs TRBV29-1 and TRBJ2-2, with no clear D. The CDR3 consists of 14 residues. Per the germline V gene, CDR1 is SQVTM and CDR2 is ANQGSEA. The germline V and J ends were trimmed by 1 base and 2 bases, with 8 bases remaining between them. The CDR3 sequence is CSVEAGSNTGELFF. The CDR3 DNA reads TGCAGCGTTGAAGCTGGGTCCAACACCGGGGAGCTGTTTTTT.

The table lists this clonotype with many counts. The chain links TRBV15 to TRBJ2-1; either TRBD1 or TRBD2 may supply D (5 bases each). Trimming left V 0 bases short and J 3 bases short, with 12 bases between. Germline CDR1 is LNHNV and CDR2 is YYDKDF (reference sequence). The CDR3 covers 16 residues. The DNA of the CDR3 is TGTGCCACCAGCAGAGAGTATGGGACCCTCTACAATGAGCAGTTCTTC. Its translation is CATSREYGTLYNEQFF.

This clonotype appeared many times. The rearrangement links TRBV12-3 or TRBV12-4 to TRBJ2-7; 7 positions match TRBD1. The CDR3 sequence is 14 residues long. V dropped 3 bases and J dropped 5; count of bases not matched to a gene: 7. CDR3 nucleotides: TGTGCCAGCAGTTTGGGACAGCTAAAACACGAGCAGTACTTC. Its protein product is CASSLGQLKHEQYF.

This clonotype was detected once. The CDR3 DNA reads TGCAGTGCTAGAGTGGAGCGGGGAGGGGATGAGCAGTTCTTC. This encodes CSARVERGGDEQFF. The chain uses TRBV20-1 and TRBJ2-1, with 7 bases lining up with TRBD2. The ends lost 1 base at V and 8 bases at J; junction bases unmatched: 8. This CDR3 has 14 residues. The V gene's germline CDR1 is DFQATT and CDR2 SNEGSKA (reference sequence).

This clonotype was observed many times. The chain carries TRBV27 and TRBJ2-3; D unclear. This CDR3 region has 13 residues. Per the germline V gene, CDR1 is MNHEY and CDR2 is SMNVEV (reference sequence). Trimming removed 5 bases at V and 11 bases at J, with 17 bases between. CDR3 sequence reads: CASSLLQEGGQYF. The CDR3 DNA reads TGTGCCAGCAGTCTACTACAAGAAGGTGGGCAGTATTTT.

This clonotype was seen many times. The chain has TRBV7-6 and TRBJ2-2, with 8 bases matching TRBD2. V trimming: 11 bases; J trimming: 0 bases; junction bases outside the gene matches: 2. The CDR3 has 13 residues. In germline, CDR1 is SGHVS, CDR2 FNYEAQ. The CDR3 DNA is TGTGCCTCGGGGGGGGCGAACACCGGGGAGCTGTTTTTT. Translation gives CASGGANTGELFF.

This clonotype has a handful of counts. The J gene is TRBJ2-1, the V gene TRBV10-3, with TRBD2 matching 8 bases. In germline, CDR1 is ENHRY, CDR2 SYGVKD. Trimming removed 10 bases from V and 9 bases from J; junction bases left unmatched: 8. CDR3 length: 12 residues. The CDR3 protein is CATGGGPGEQFF. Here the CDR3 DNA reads TGTGCCACGGGGGGGGGTCCAGGTGAGCAGTTCTTC.

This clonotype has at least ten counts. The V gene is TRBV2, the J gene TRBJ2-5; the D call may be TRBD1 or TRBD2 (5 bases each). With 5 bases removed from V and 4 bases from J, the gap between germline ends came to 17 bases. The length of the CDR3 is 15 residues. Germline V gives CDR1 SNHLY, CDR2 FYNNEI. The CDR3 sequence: CASSRQGVRGETQYF. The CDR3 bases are TGTGCCAGCAGTAGGCAGGGCGTACGGGGAGAGACCCAGTACTTC.

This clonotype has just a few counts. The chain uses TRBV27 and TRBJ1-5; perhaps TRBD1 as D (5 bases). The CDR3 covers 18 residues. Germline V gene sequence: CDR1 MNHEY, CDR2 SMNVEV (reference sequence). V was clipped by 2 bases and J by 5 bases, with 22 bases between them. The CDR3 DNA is TGTGCCAGCAGTTTAAAGCCCTTAACAGGAGGAATTTATCAGCCCCAGCATTTT. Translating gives CASSLKPLTGGIYQPQHF.

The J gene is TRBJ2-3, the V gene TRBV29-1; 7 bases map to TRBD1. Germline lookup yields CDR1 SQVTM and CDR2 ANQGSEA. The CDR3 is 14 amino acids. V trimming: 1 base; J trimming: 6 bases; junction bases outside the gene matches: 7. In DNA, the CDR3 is TGCAGCGTTGAAGGGGTAGGGGGCATGGATACGCAGTATTTT. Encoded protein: CSVEGVGGMDTQYF.

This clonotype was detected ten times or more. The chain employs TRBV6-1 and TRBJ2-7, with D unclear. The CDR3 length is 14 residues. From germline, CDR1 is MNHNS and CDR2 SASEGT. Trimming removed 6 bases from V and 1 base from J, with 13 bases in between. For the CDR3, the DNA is TGTGCCAGCAGCCTACTCGGGTCGTCCTACGAGCAGTACTTC. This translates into CASSLLGSSYEQYF.

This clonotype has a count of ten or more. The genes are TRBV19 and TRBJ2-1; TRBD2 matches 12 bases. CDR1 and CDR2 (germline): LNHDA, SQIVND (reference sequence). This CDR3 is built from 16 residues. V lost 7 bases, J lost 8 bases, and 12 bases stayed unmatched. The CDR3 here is CASKPSGRGPLDEQFF. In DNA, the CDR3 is TGTGCCAGTAAACCTAGCGGGAGGGGCCCCTTGGATGAGCAGTTCTTC.

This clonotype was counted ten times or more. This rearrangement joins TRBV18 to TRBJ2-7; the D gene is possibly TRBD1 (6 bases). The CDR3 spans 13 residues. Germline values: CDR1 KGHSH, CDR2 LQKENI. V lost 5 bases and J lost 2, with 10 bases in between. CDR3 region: CASSSGQTYEQYF. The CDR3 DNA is TGTGCCAGCTCATCCGGACAGACCTACGAGCAGTACTTC.

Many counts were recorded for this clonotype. The CDR3 sequence is CASSWRQRDNEQFF. CDR3 bases: TGTGCCAGCAGTTGGAGACAGCGGGACAATGAGCAGTTCTTC. This rearrangement joins TRBV12-3 or TRBV12-4 to TRBJ2-1, with D possibly matching TRBD2 (6 bases). This CDR3 region has 14 residues. The germline V and J ends were trimmed by 4 bases and 5 bases, with 12 bases remaining between them.

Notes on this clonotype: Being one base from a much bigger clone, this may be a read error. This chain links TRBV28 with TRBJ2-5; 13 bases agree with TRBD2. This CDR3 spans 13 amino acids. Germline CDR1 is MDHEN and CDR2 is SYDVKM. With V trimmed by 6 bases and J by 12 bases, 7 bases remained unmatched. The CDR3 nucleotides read TGTGCCAGCAGACCCGGGACTAGCGGGATCAAGTACTTC. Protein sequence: CASRPGTSGIKYF.

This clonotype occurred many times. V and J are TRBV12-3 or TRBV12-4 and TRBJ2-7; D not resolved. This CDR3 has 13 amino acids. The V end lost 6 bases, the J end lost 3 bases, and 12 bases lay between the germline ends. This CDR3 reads CASSFGLHYEQYF. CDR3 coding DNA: TGTGCCAGCAGCTTCGGGCTGCACTACGAGCAGTACTTC.

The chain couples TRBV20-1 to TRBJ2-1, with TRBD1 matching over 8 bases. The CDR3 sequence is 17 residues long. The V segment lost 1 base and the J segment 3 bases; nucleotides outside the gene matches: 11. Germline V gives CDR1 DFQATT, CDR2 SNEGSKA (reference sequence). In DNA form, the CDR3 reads TGCAGTGCTAGAGCGCCCTTGACAGGGGTCCGCTACAATGAGCAGTTCTTC. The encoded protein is CSARAPLTGVRYNEQFF.

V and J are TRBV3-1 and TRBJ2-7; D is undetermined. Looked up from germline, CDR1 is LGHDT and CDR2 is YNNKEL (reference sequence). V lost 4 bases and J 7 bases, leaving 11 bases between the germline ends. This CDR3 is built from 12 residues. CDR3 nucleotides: TGTGCCAGCAGCCTTCATAGTTGGGAGCAGTACTTC. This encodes CASSLHSWEQYF.

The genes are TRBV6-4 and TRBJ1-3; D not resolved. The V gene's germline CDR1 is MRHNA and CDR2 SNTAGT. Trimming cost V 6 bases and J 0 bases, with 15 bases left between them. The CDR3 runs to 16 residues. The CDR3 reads CASSGSSSSSGNTIYF. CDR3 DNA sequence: TGTGCCAGCAGCGGCAGCAGCTCAAGCTCTGGAAACACCATATATTTT.

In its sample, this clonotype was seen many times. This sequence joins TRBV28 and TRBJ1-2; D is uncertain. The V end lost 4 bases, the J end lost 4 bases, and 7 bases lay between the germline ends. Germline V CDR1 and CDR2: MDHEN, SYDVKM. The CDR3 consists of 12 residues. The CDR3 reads CASSWEAYGYTF. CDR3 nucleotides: TGTGCCAGCAGTTGGGAAGCCTATGGCTACACCTTC.

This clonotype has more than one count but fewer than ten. This chain's CDR3 is CASSDPGGGNQPQHF. The CDR3 bases are TGTGCCAGCAGTGATCCGGGGGGCGGCAATCAGCCCCAGCATTTT. The J gene is TRBJ1-5, the V gene TRBV6-1, with a weak D call TRBD1 (6 bases). Per germline, CDR1 MNHNS and CDR2 SASEGT. CDR3 size: 15 residues. Trimming shortened V by 3 bases and J by 2 bases, and 11 bases separated the two germline ends.

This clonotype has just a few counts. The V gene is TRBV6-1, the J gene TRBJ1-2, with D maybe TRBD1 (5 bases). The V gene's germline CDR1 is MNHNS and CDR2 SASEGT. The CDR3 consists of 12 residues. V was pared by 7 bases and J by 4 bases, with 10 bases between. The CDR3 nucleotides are TGTGCCAGCACTATGACAGCCTATGGCTACACCTTC. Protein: CASTMTAYGYTF.

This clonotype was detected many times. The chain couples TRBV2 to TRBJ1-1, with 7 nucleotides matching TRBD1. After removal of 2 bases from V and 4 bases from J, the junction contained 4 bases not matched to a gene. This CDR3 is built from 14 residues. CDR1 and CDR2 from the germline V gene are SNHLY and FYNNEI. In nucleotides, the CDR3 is TGTGCCAGCAGTGAAACCCCAGGGGGCACTGAAGCTTTCTTT. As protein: CASSETPGGTEAFF.